Listed below are T cell receptor beta chains from one sample, sequenced in a study of T cell changes during pregnancy in multiple sclerosis. Assay: immunoSEQ multiplex PCR; the TCRdb copy retains only in-frame clones and omits some. The sample has around 130,000 clones, 96% seen once; the top ten hold about 0.42%. The sequenced sample was peripheral blood, obtained after pregnancy. The source is a female donor with multiple sclerosis, enrolled in a pregnancy study. Both conserved end residues are part of each CDR3. A D gene is named only where the DNA matches it firmly. Rows give clone size only sometimes, using once, few, many, or a class for an expanded clone.

d_call	cdr3_length	v_call	j_call	clone_size	cdr3_aa	cdr3_nt
TRBD1	17	TRBV7-2	TRBJ1-2	.	CASSPTRPGQRNYGYTF	TGTGCCAGCAGCCCCACACGTCCGGGACAGCGAAACTATGGCTACACCTTC
.	15	TRBV19	TRBJ2-6	once	CASSPRGGGANVLTF	TGTGCCAGTAGTCCAAGGGGGGGTGGGGCCAACGTCCTGACTTTC
TRBD1	13	TRBV5-4	TRBJ2-7	once	CASSWGQVAEQYF	TGTGCCAGCAGCTGGGGACAGGTGGCCGAGCAGTACTTC
.	12	TRBV18	TRBJ2-1	.	CASSLPRNEQFF	TGTGCCAGCTCACTCCCGAGGAATGAGCAGTTCTTC
.	16	TRBV5-1	TRBJ1-2	.	CASSREGGLENYGYTF	TGCGCCAGCAGCCGGGAGGGGGGATTGGAAAACTATGGCTACACCTTC
TRBD2	17	TRBV7-6	TRBJ2-1	once	CASSEPPGLAGVHEQFF	TGTGCCAGCAGCGAACCCCCGGGACTAGCGGGAGTTCATGAGCAGTTCTTC
.	15	TRBV19	TRBJ2-3	.	CASSIGQAKADTQYF	TGTGCCAGTAGTATCGGCCAGGCTAAGGCAGATACGCAGTATTTT
TRBD1	15	TRBV4-1	TRBJ1-3	.	CASSQARDSGNTIYF	TGCGCCAGCAGCCAAGCCCGGGACAGCGGAAACACCATATATTTT
.	13	TRBV27	TRBJ2-1	once	CASSFVGDGEQFF	TGTGCCAGCAGTTTCGTCGGGGATGGTGAGCAGTTCTTC
TRBD2	15	TRBV18	TRBJ2-1	.	CASSLLAGEGNEQFF	TGTGCCAGCTCACTGCTAGCGGGAGAGGGCAATGAGCAGTTCTTC
TRBD2	15	TRBV7-2	TRBJ2-7	.	CASSPRTSGRGEQYF	TGTGCCAGCAGCCCCCGAACTAGCGGGAGAGGGGAGCAGTACTTC
.	16	TRBV9	TRBJ2-1	.	CASSPRQVMSYNEQFF	TGTGCCAGCAGCCCCCGCCAGGTGATGTCCTACAATGAGCAGTTCTTC
.	11	TRBV28	TRBJ1-1	.	CASSSNTEAFF	TGTGCCAGCAGCTCCAACACTGAAGCTTTCTTT
TRBD1	14	TRBV6-5	TRBJ2-7	.	CASSRGTGPHEQYF	TGTGCCAGCAGTCGCGGGACAGGGCCCCACGAGCAGTACTTC
.	14	TRBV27	TRBJ2-1	.	CASSASPDYNEQFF	TGTGCCAGCAGCGCTAGCCCGGATTACAATGAGCAGTTCTTC
TRBD2	16	TRBV7-2	TRBJ2-7	.	CASSSPHRGVSYEQYF	TGTGCCAGCAGCTCGCCTCACCGGGGGGTTTCCTACGAGCAGTACTTC
TRBD1	13	TRBV7-2	TRBJ2-7	.	CASSRQGSEEQYF	TGTGCCAGCAGCCGACAGGGGTCGGAAGAGCAGTACTTC
TRBD2	13	TRBV28	TRBJ2-7	.	CASRTSERGEQYF	TGTGCCAGCAGGACTAGCGAGAGAGGGGAGCAGTACTTC
.	12	TRBV6-5	TRBJ2-7	.	CASSSQGTGQYF	TGTGCCAGCAGTTCCCAGGGAACTGGGCAGTACTTC
TRBD2	18	TRBV5-1	TRBJ2-1	.	CASSLMASGISSYNEQFF	TGCGCCAGCAGCTTGATGGCTAGCGGGATCAGCTCCTACAATGAGCAGTTCTTC
TRBD1	17	TRBV7-2	TRBJ2-6	.	CASNPGTGLLGANVLTF	TGTGCCAGCAACCCCGGGACAGGACTGCTTGGGGCCAACGTCCTGACTTTC
.	18	TRBV7-9	TRBJ2-1	.	CASSTSMNTGDAYNEQFF	TGTGCCAGCAGCACGTCAATGAACACGGGGGATGCCTACAATGAGCAGTTCTTC
TRBD2	18	TRBV28	TRBJ2-1	.	CASSSTLLLAGGPHEQFF	TGTGCCAGCAGTTCCACCCTCCTTCTAGCGGGAGGGCCCCATGAGCAGTTCTTC
TRBD1	15	TRBV2	TRBJ2-5	once	CASRYRDRIEETQYF	TGTGCCAGCAGATACCGGGACAGGATTGAAGAGACCCAGTACTTC
.	14	TRBV7-2	TRBJ2-1	.	CASSLFGGNNEQFF	TGTGCCAGCAGCTTATTTGGGGGGAACAATGAGCAGTTCTTC
.	13	TRBV7-9	TRBJ2-2	.	CASSITGTGELFF	TGTGCCAGCAGCATAACAGGAACCGGGGAGCTGTTTTTT
.	15	TRBV15	TRBJ2-2	.	CATSRDPSVSGELFF	TGTGCCACCAGCAGAGATCCTTCCGTCTCCGGGGAGCTGTTTTTT
TRBD2	15	TRBV27	TRBJ2-1	.	CASRTSASLYNEQFF	TGTGCCAGCAGGACTAGCGCGAGTCTTTACAATGAGCAGTTCTTC
.	14	TRBV28	TRBJ1-4	.	CASIRELGDEKLFF	TGTGCCAGCATTAGGGAACTAGGAGATGAAAAACTGTTTTTT
.	12	TRBV2	TRBJ2-3	.	CASSGTRGPQYF	TGTGCCAGCAGTGGCACCCGAGGGCCACAGTATTTT
.	13	TRBV7-3	TRBJ1-2	.	CASSLKENYGYTF	TGTGCCAGCAGCTTAAAGGAGAACTATGGCTACACCTTC
TRBD1	15	TRBV6-5	TRBJ1-5	.	CASSATGTGNQPQHF	TGTGCCAGCAGTGCGACCGGGACAGGGAATCAGCCCCAGCATTTT
.	16	TRBV15	TRBJ2-7	once	CATSRDGGGGAYEQYF	TGTGCCACCAGCAGAGATGGGGGAGGGGGGGCATACGAGCAGTACTTC
TRBD1	15	TRBV19	TRBJ1-5	.	CASRNTGGGNQPQHF	TGTGCCAGTAGGAATACAGGGGGCGGCAATCAGCCCCAGCATTTT
TRBD2	17	TRBV7-9	TRBJ2-1	.	CASSASPPGLAHNEQFF	TGTGCCAGCAGCGCCTCCCCACCGGGACTAGCGCACAATGAGCAGTTCTTC
.	15	TRBV6-1	TRBJ1-1	.	CASSESPSTNTEAFF	TGTGCCAGCAGTGAAAGCCCGTCCACGAACACTGAAGCTTTCTTT
TRBD1	14	TRBV15	TRBJ1-5	once	CATRGTGGNQPQHF	TGTGCCACCAGAGGGACAGGGGGAAACCAGCCCCAGCATTTT
.	15	TRBV11-2	TRBJ2-1	.	CASSLDGARKHEQFF	TGTGCCAGCAGCTTAGATGGGGCTAGGAAGCATGAGCAGTTCTTC
TRBD1	15	TRBV19	TRBJ1-5	.	CASSIGGQGAQPQHF	TGTGCCAGTAGTATCGGGGGACAGGGGGCTCAGCCCCAGCATTTT
.	13	TRBV7-7	TRBJ2-1	.	CASSTDLATEQFF	TGTGCTAGCAGCACAGATCTAGCGACTGAGCAGTTCTTC
.	12	TRBV6-6	TRBJ1-1	once	CASSYSKSEAFF	TGTGCCAGCAGTTACTCGAAGAGTGAAGCTTTCTTT
TRBD1	16	TRBV19	TRBJ1-5	.	CASSILDRVVNQPQHF	TGTGCCAGTAGTATATTGGACAGGGTCGTCAATCAGCCCCAGCATTTT
TRBD1	15	TRBV28	TRBJ2-3	.	CASEHGQESTDTQYF	TGTGCCAGCGAACACGGACAGGAGAGCACAGATACGCAGTATTTT
TRBD1	16	TRBV14	TRBJ1-1	.	CASSQGVYRGNTEAFF	TGTGCCAGCAGCCAAGGCGTCTACAGGGGGAACACTGAAGCTTTCTTT
TRBD1	14	TRBV6-6	TRBJ1-2	.	CASSSARTGYGYTF	TGTGCCAGCAGTTCCGCCAGGACAGGTTATGGCTACACCTTC
.	14	TRBV11-2	TRBJ1-1	.	CASSLAGVSTEAFF	TGTGCCAGCAGCTTAGCAGGGGTGAGCACTGAAGCTTTCTTT
.	14	TRBV28	TRBJ1-1	.	CASSLTVRDTEAFF	TGTGCCAGCAGTTTAACGGTGCGAGACACTGAAGCTTTCTTT
TRBD2	10	TRBV15	TRBJ2-1	.	CATGGNEQFF	TGTGCCACGGGAGGGAATGAGCAGTTCTTC
TRBD2	17	TRBV14	TRBJ2-7	once	CASSQDSQAGRVYEQYF	TGTGCCAGCAGCCAAGATTCTCAAGCGGGAAGAGTCTACGAGCAGTACTTC
.	12	TRBV30	TRBJ1-1	.	CAWSWDNVEAFF	TGTGCCTGGAGTTGGGACAATGTCGAAGCTTTCTTT
.	15	TRBV5-4	TRBJ1-2	.	CASSLDSPRDYGYTF	TGTGCCAGCAGCTTAGACAGCCCACGGGACTATGGCTACACCTTC
.	13	TRBV14	TRBJ2-7	.	CASSQGTSYEQYF	TGTGCCAGCAGCCAAGGGACTTCCTACGAGCAGTACTTC
.	15	TRBV5-6	TRBJ2-7	.	CASSPWTRATYEQYF	TGTGCCAGCAGCCCTTGGACAAGGGCAACCTACGAGCAGTACTTC
.	17	TRBV5-4	TRBJ2-3	.	CASTRFKQGLGLDTQYF	TGTGCCAGCACCCGATTTAAACAGGGTTTAGGACTAGATACGCAGTATTTT
.	15	TRBV7-2	TRBJ1-3	.	CASSLDGSSGNTIYF	TGTGCCAGCAGCTTAGACGGGAGCTCTGGAAACACCATATATTTT
.	16	TRBV28	TRBJ1-2	.	CASSWVTAQRIYGYTF	TGTGCCAGCAGTTGGGTAACAGCCCAACGAATCTATGGCTACACCTTC
TRBD1	14	TRBV13	TRBJ1-4	.	CASSEAGGRKKLFF	TGTGCCAGCAGCGAGGCAGGGGGTAGAAAAAAACTGTTTTTT
.	16	TRBV6-6	TRBJ1-1	once	CASSYLPTGMNTEAFF	TGTGCCAGCAGTTACCTACCGACAGGTATGAACACTGAAGCTTTCTTT